This paragraph reports one TCR beta chain. Its antigen is still unknown. The germline V gene has CDR1 SGDLS and CDR2 YYNGEE. The ends were cut back, 4 bases at V and 3 bases at J, with 17 bases in the middle. This CDR3 spans 17 amino acids. This entry belongs to a study of T-cell memory formation after mild COVID-19. Study-wide points: SARS-CoV-2 specificity was not confirmed for second-wave clones peaking on day 37.

TCRdb itself ran the 5' RACE reads through MiXCR, one entry per CDR3 protein. The sample has under 300,000 distinct CDR3 sequences; under 20% are singletons. The V and J genes are TRBV9 and TRBJ1-6; D unclear. The specimen was PBMCs or a T cell subset sorted from them (not recorded which). The clonotype originates from a man aged 18 to 29 who had mild COVID-19 (a few samples of this study predate the infection). Cell type and time point are not known. The CDR3 bases are TGTGCCAGCAGCTCAGACGGCGTGAAGAACTATAATTCACCCCTCCACTTT. Amino acids: CASSSDGVKNYNSPLHF.